A selection of T cell receptor beta chains follows, all from one sample in a study of T cells after yellow fever vaccination. TCRdb called the 5' RACE reads again in MiXCR, with one record for every CDR3 protein. In the table there are roughly 400,000 distinct CDR3 sequences, approximately 18% of which are singletons. Sample: PBMCs, taken before the yellow fever booster vaccination. These receptors came from a man between 18 and 29 years old who received the YFV17D yellow fever vaccine. Each CDR3 is given with its conserved first and last residue. The D gene is left open where the match is weak. Some rows have no size entry. The others give once, few or many, or a class for an expanded clone.

size: NA
D: NA
J: TRBJ2-2
V: TRBV15
length: 15
CDR3: CATSRDLPGTGELFF
DNA: TGTGCCACCAGCAGAGATCTTCCGGGTACCGGGGAGCTGTTTTTT

size: many
D: NA
J: TRBJ2-1
V: TRBV5-1
length: 14
CDR3: CASKGQGQSNEQFF
DNA: TGCGCCAGCAAGGGGCAGGGCCAGAGCAATGAGCAGTTCTTC

size: NA
D: TRBD1
J: TRBJ2-7
V: TRBV7-9
length: 11
CDR3: CASNRGHEQYF
DNA: TGTGCCAGCAACAGGGGTCACGAGCAGTACTTC

size: NA
D: NA
J: TRBJ2-7
V: TRBV6-2/TRBV6-3
length: 13
CDR3: CASKPLIIYEQYF
DNA: TGTGCCAGCAAGCCCCTTATCATCTACGAGCAGTACTTC

size: NA
D: TRBD2
J: TRBJ2-1
V: TRBV7-2
length: 13
CDR3: CASSSGLAGGPFF
DNA: TGTGCCAGCAGCTCAGGACTAGCGGGGGGGCCTTTCTTC

size: few
D: NA
J: TRBJ2-3
V: TRBV29-1
length: 14
CDR3: CSVIRDSRTDTQYF
DNA: TGCAGCGTTATCCGCGACTCACGCACAGATACGCAGTATTTT

size: NA
D: NA
J: TRBJ2-5
V: TRBV15
length: 13
CDR3: CATSRQLQETQYF
DNA: TGTGCCACCAGCAGACAGCTCCAAGAGACCCAGTACTTC

size: NA
D: NA
J: TRBJ1-5
V: TRBV5-5
length: 14
CDR3: CASSLVGHNQPQHF
DNA: TGTGCCAGCAGCTTGGTGGGACACAATCAGCCCCAGCATTTT

size: many
D: NA
J: TRBJ1-1
V: TRBV30
length: 12
CDR3: CALEGMNTEAFF
DNA: TGTGCCTTAGAGGGAATGAACACTGAAGCTTTCTTT

size: NA
D: NA
J: TRBJ1-2
V: TRBV9
length: 15
CDR3: CASSDHGNPNYGYTF
DNA: TGTGCCAGCAGCGACCACGGGAACCCTAACTATGGCTACACCTTC

size: NA
D: NA
J: TRBJ2-3
V: TRBV12-3/TRBV12-4
length: 12
CDR3: CASRGTTDTQYF
DNA: TGTGCCAGCAGGGGGACGACAGATACGCAGTATTTT

size: NA
D: TRBD2
J: TRBJ2-7
V: TRBV20-1
length: 13
CDR3: CSASSSGGHEQYF
DNA: TGCAGTGCTAGTTCCAGCGGGGGACACGAGCAGTACTTC

size: NA
D: NA
J: TRBJ2-1
V: TRBV7-9
length: 13
CDR3: CACSGSLYNEQFF
DNA: TGTGCCTGCTCCGGGTCCTTATACAATGAGCAGTTCTTC

size: few
D: NA
J: TRBJ2-3
V: TRBV6-6
length: 16
CDR3: CASSYSASVPWLAQYF
DNA: TGTGCCAGCAGTTACTCGGCCTCCGTTCCGTGGTTAGCGCAGTATTTT

size: NA
D: NA
J: TRBJ1-2
V: TRBV6-6
length: 15
CDR3: CASSYPGSLNYGYTF
DNA: TGTGCCAGCAGTTACCCCGGCAGCTTGAACTATGGCTACACCTTC

size: few
D: NA
J: TRBJ1-5
V: TRBV4-1
length: 15
CDR3: CASSQFSGIGQPQHF
DNA: TGCGCCAGCAGCCAATTTTCGGGAATAGGACAGCCCCAGCATTTT

size: few
D: NA
J: TRBJ1-4
V: TRBV7-6
length: 15
CDR3: CASSPGDLWSEKLFF
DNA: TGTGCCAGCAGCCCGGGGGACCTTTGGAGTGAAAAACTGTTTTTT

size: NA
D: NA
J: TRBJ1-3
V: TRBV7-9
length: 16
CDR3: CASSLGVTVGGNTIYF
DNA: TGTGCCAGCAGCTTAGGGGTTACGGTTGGTGGAAACACCATATATTTT